A selection of T cell receptor beta chains follows, all from one sample in a study of beta chain features in type 1 diabetes. Measured with immunoSEQ multiplex PCR; TCRdb has only the in-frame clones, and not every one. The sample has 600,000 to 750,000 clones; roughly 12% are singletons. Sequencing was carried out using naive CD4+ T cells from blood. These receptors all come from a man aged 25 to 45 with type 1 diabetes. The CDR3 runs from the conserved cysteine through the conserved F or W. D genes are given only for firm matches. Clone sizes are given selectively: once, few, many, or a class where the clone is expanded.

D	size	J	V	DNA	CDR3
.	few	TRBJ2-2	TRBV29-1	TGCAGCGGGCGAGGGGGGGTGAACACCGGGGAGCTGTTTTTT	CSGRGGVNTGELFF
.	few	TRBJ2-5	TRBV7-2	TGTGCCAGCAGCTTACTGTTTGGGGAGACCCAGTACTTC	CASSLLFGETQYF
.	few	TRBJ1-1	TRBV7-9	TGTGCCAGCAGCCCAGAGAACACTGAAGCTTTCTTT	CASSPENTEAFF
TRBD1	.	TRBJ2-1	TRBV6-6	TGTGCCAGCAGTTCGCGGACAGGGGTCAATGAGCAGTTCTTC	CASSSRTGVNEQFF
TRBD1	.	TRBJ2-7	TRBV9	TGTGCCAGCAGCGTAAGTGAGGACAGGGGGCAGGGCGAGCAGTACTTC	CASSVSEDRGQGEQYF
TRBD2	.	TRBJ2-3	TRBV13	TGTGCCAGCAGCCCCCGGACTAGAGTGGGAGATACGCAGTATTTT	CASSPRTRVGDTQYF
TRBD1	few	TRBJ2-7	TRBV5-1	TGCGCCAGCAGCTTGGGTCCCGGGACAGGAGACTCCTACGAGCAGTACTTC	CASSLGPGTGDSYEQYF
.	few	TRBJ2-6	TRBV4-3	TGCGCCAGCAGCCAAGATCAGGGAGCCGTTATAGTGTCTGGGGCCAACGTCCTGACTTTC	CASSQDQGAVIVSGANVLTF
.	few	TRBJ1-5	TRBV6-6	TGTGCCAGCAGTTACGGGCAGGGTAATCAGCCCCAGCATTTT	CASSYGQGNQPQHF
.	.	TRBJ1-1	TRBV9	TGTGCCAGCAGACCAGGGGCGGACCCGAACACTGAAGCTTTCTTT	CASRPGADPNTEAFF
.	many	TRBJ1-4	TRBV10-3	TGTGCCATCAGTGAACAGGATGAAAAACTGTTTTTT	CAISEQDEKLFF
TRBD2	once	TRBJ2-1	TRBV27	TGTGCCAGCAGTTCAGCCGGACTAGCGGGGGGTTGGCATGAGCAGTTCTTC	CASSSAGLAGGWHEQFF
TRBD1	.	TRBJ2-7	TRBV27	TGTGCCAGCAGTTTGAGGACAGGTGCAAACGAGCAGTACTTC	CASSLRTGANEQYF
.	.	TRBJ1-4	TRBV6-1	TGTGCCACCCAGGGGCAAAGGGGCGAAAAACTGTTTTTT	CATQGQRGEKLFF
.	.	TRBJ1-6	TRBV15	TGTGCCACCAGCAGAGATATTTCGACAGATTATAATTCACCCCTCCACTTT	CATSRDISTDYNSPLHF
.	few	TRBJ2-5	TRBV11-3	TGTGCCAGCAGTCCTGTCGGGGAGACCCAGTACTTC	CASSPVGETQYF
.	few	TRBJ2-3	TRBV30	TGTGCCTGGAGTGTACGCGGGATCAAGAGTAATACGCAGTATTTT	CAWSVRGIKSNTQYF
.	.	TRBJ2-7	TRBV5-1	TGCGCCAGCAGCCTTGGGTCAGCGGCGGCCTACGAGCAGTACTTC	CASSLGSAAAYEQYF
.	.	TRBJ1-5	TRBV15	TGTGCCACCAGCAGAGACCCTAGGAGAGGGGAAAATCAGCCCCAGCATTTT	CATSRDPRRGENQPQHF
.	.	TRBJ2-3	TRBV19	TGTGCCAGTACCGATCAACGGGGGACAGATACGCAGTATTTT	CASTDQRGTDTQYF
.	few	TRBJ1-5	TRBV25-1	TGTGCCAGCAGTGTGGGGTTAGAACAGCCCCAGCATTTT	CASSVGLEQPQHF
.	.	TRBJ1-2	TRBV5-4	TGTGCCAGCAGCTCTGGACAGCAAAACTATGGCTACACCTTC	CASSSGQQNYGYTF
.	.	TRBJ1-6	TRBV7-2	TGTGCCAGCAGCTTCAATAATTCACCCCTCCACTTT	CASSFNNSPLHF